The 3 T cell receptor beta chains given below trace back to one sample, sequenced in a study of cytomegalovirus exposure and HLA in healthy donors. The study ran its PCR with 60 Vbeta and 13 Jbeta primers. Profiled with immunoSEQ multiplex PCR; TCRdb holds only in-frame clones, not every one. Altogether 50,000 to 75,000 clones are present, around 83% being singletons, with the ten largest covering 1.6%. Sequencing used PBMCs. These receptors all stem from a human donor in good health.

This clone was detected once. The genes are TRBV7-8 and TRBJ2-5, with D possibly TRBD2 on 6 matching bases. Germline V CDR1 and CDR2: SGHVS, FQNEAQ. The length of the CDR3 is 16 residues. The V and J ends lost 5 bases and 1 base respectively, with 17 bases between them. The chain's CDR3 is CASSANYGTRQETQYF. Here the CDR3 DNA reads TGTGCCAGCAGCGCTAACTACGGGACTCGCCAAGAGACCCAGTACTTC. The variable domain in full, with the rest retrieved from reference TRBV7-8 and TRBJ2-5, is GAGVSQSPRYKVAKRGQDVALRCDPISGHVSLFWYQQALGQGPEFLTYFQNEAQLDKSGLPSDRFFAERPEGSVSTLKIQRTQQEDSAVYLCASSANYGTRQETQYFGPGTRLLVL.

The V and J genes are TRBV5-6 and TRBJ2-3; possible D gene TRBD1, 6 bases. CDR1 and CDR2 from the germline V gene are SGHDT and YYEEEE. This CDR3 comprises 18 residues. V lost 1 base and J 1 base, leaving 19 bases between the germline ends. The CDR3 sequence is CASSLPTDRHYGTDTQYF. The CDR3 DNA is TGTGCCAGCAGCTTGCCGACGGACAGACATTATGGCACAGATACGCAGTATTTT.

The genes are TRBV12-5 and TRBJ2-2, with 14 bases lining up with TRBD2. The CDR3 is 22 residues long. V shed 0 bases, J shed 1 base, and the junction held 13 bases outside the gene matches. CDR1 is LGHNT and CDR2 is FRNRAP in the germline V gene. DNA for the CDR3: TGTGCTAGTGGTTTGGTACCCATCGGCGGACTAGCGGGGGGCCTGAACACCGGGGAGCTGTTTTTT. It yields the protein CASGLVPIGGLAGGLNTGELFF.